In this sample, the clone carrying this T cell receptor (beta chain) turned up many times. Its antigen is still unknown. Authors of the study amplified TCR beta CDR3 regions from RNA transcripts. HTBI primers were employed in a first-round RT-PCR of the TCR CDR3. TCRdb passed the multiplex PCR reads through MiXCR, listing each CDR3 protein once. This table holds under 350,000 distinct CDR3 sequences, 15% to 20% found once. The data originate from a study of T cells in Graves' hyperthyroidism and ophthalmopathy. General study results and limits: Median prediction lead before ophthalmopathy onset was around seven months with the model. Most expanded thyroid clonotypes above 0.001 also appeared in blood.

Ophthalmopathy patients had moderate-to-severe active disease, CAS ≥3, NOSPECS ≥4, and disease duration under 3 months. It was uncontrolled infection, other autoimmune disease, pregnancy or lactation that excluded patients. The CDR3 sequence is 15 residues long. The V and J ends lost 5 bases and 6 bases, in that order; junction bases with no gene match: 11. From germline, CDR1 is MDHEN and CDR2 SYDVKM. The V and J genes are TRBV28 and TRBJ2-7; 9 nucleotides agree with TRBD1. Material for sequencing was blood. This receptor was taken from a woman aged 60-70 years with Graves' ophthalmopathy. This CDR3 is CASSASRTGDGEQYF. The CDR3 region has the DNA TGTGCCAGCAGTGCCTCCCGGACAGGGGACGGCGAGCAGTACTTC.